Here is one TCR beta chain with its context. Its antigen is as yet unknown. This sample stems from a study of Ad26.COV2.S vaccination and SARS-CoV-2 variants. Study context: Ad26.COV2.S shots went into the muscle once or twice, 56 days apart.

The treatment here: 19 received Ad26.COV2.S at low or high dose, single or two shots; about 5 received placebo; per-sample allocation not given. Material that was analyzed had been drawn on day 63 after the first vaccine or placebo injection. Cohort 1b enrolled adults aged 18-55 years in Boston. The CDR3 runs to 12 residues. Germline V gives CDR1 MDHEN, CDR2 SYDVKM. The V end lost 7 bases, the J end lost 2 bases, and 9 bases lay between the germline ends. Some clones are missing from TCRdb's copy, which holds only in-frame ones; the method was immunoSEQ multiplex PCR. The data contain some 390,000 clones, about 88% of them singletons. Study conclusions and caveats: Substantial breadth was reportedly displayed by spike-specific CD8+ and CD4+ T cell responses after vaccination. People who got the vaccine or the placebo had similar non-spike TCR breadth.

The chain joins TRBV28 to TRBJ2-7; D is uncertain. Material: peripheral blood, obtained in a trial of Ad26.COV2.S vaccine versus placebo. The TCR comes from a person aged 18-65 years who received the Ad26.COV2.S COVID-19 vaccine or a placebo. The chain's CDR3 is CASTAQPYEQYF. For the CDR3, the DNA is TGTGCCAGCACAGCACAACCCTACGAGCAGTACTTC. Variable domain in full (rest from reference TRBV28 and TRBJ2-7): DVKVTQSSRYLVKRTGEKVFLECVQDMDHENMFWYRQDPGLGLRLIYFSYDVKMKEKGDIPEGYSVSREKKERFSLILESASTNQTSMYLCASTAQPYEQYFGPGTRLTVT.